The 8 T cell receptor beta chains below were found in one sample sequenced in a study of cytomegalovirus exposure and HLA in healthy donors. The data were produced by immunoSEQ multiplex PCR, yet TCRdb's version contains in-frame clones alone and is incomplete. Here the sample spans under 200,000 clones, approximately 86% being singletons. The sequenced material came from PBMCs. The receptors were gathered from a woman under 30 in good health and CMV-seronegative.

This CDR3 is CASSLSGAQYF. The CDR3 DNA is TGTGCCAGCAGCTTAAGTGGGGCTCAGTACTTC. The chain recombines TRBV7-2 with TRBJ2-7; the D gene is possibly TRBD1 (5 bases). CDR1 SGHTA and CDR2 FQGNSA come from the germline V gene. CDR3 length: 11 residues. Trimming took 2 bases from V and 10 from J, leaving 9 bases between them.

The chain joins TRBV7-9 to TRBJ1-2, with TRBD1 identical over 9 bases. Trimming at V came to 1 base and at J to 4 bases, leaving 7 bases not matched to a gene. Germline V gene data show CDR1 as SEHNR and CDR2 as FQNEAQ (reference sequence). This CDR3 is 16 amino acids long. The CDR3 reads CASSLGTGVRGYGYTF. For the CDR3, the DNA is TGTGCCAGCAGCTTAGGGACAGGGGTTAGAGGCTATGGCTACACCTTC.

The rearrangement links TRBV6-5 to TRBJ2-1; 11 nucleotides line up with TRBD1. Unmatched junction bases numbered 3, after V lost 11 bases and J lost 6 bases. The CDR3 has 12 amino acids. In germline, CDR1 is MNHEY, CDR2 SVGAGI. CDR3 loop: CAVGTGGNEQFF. For the CDR3, the DNA is TGTGCCGTCGGGACAGGGGGCAATGAGCAGTTCTTC.

Here the CDR3 reads CASSSANRVNYGYTF. The CDR3 nucleotides are TGTGCCAGCAGTTCGGCCAACAGGGTGAACTATGGCTACACCTTC. This sequence joins TRBV27 and TRBJ1-2, with D possibly matching TRBD1 (6 bases). V was pared by 4 bases and J by 2 bases, with 14 bases between. Germline V lookup: CDR1 MNHEY, CDR2 SMNVEV (reference sequence). The CDR3 has 15 residues.

J is TRBJ2-5 and V is TRBV11-3, with 10 bases that match TRBD1. The trim removed 1 base at V and 5 bases at J, leaving 4 bases unmatched. The germline V gene encodes CDR1 SGHNT and CDR2 YENEEA. This CDR3 is 15 amino acids long. CDR3 region: CASSLAGTGAETQYF. The CDR3 DNA sequence: TGTGCCAGCAGCTTAGCGGGGACAGGGGCTGAGACCCAGTACTTC.

This clone was observed once. The chain recombines TRBV27 with TRBJ1-4, with TRBD1 matching 8 bases. The CDR3 consists of 14 residues. Germline loops: CDR1 MNHEY, CDR2 SMNVEV (reference sequence). The V segment lost 6 bases and the J segment 6 bases; nucleotides outside the gene matches: 6. The CDR3 region has the DNA TGTGCCAGCAGCAGGACAGGGATAGATGAAAAACTGTTTTTT. Translated, it gives CASSRTGIDEKLFF.

This chain connects TRBV9 to TRBJ2-3, with 9 nucleotides matching TRBD2. Germline CDR1 and CDR2: SGDLS and YYNGEE. The CDR3 loop spans 15 amino acids. V shed 4 bases and J 3 bases; nucleotides not matched to a gene: 6. The CDR3 bases are TGTGCCAGCAGCCCTTCTAGCGGGGCGACAGATACGCAGTATTTT. Translated: CASSPSSGATDTQYF.

The V call is TRBV5-1, the J call TRBJ2-7, with 7 positions matching TRBD1. The CDR3 is 15 amino acids. CDR1 SGHRS and CDR2 YFSETQ come from the germline V gene. V lost 2 bases, J lost 7 bases, and 12 bases stayed unmatched. CDR3 nucleotide sequence: TGCGCCAGCAGCTTCCAACAGGGGTTCCCCCGAGAGCAGTACTTC. Protein: CASSFQQGFPREQYF.